One and the same sample provided the 28 T cell receptor beta chains below, sequenced in a study of OX40 agonist ivuxolimab in advanced cancers. The repertoire was sequenced with immunoSEQ multiplex PCR; TCRdb's copy has only in-frame clones and lacks some. Found here are about 90,000 clones, roughly nine tenths of them singletons; the top ten hold 1.6%. Sequencing was performed on CD4+ or CD8+ T cells sorted from blood, taken in a trial of the OX40 agonist ivuxolimab. These TCRs come from an adult with an advanced solid tumor such as melanoma, head and neck, liver or kidney cancer.

The V gene is TRBV5-4, the J gene TRBJ2-7; 8 positions match TRBD1. This CDR3 spans 13 amino acids. The germline gives CDR1 SGHNT, CDR2 YYREEE (reference sequence). V gave up 3 bases and J gave up 6 bases; unmatched junction bases: 5. CDR3 coding DNA: TGTGCCAGCAGCTGGACAGGGTTAGGCGAGCAGTACTTC. Its translation is CASSWTGLGEQYF.

The chain links TRBV5-1 to TRBJ2-7; no firm D call. With 0 bases removed from V and 5 bases from J, the gap between germline ends came to 15 bases. The CDR3 has 15 residues. Germline CDR1 SGHRS, CDR2 YFSETQ. CDR3 region: CASSLDNRAADEQYF. CDR3 sequence (DNA): TGCGCCAGCAGCTTGGATAATCGGGCGGCAGACGAGCAGTACTTC.

This clone was seen just once. This rearrangement joins TRBV5-4 to TRBJ2-5, with 8 bases that match TRBD2. The CDR3 is 15 amino acids. Germline assignment: CDR1 SGHNT and CDR2 YYREEE (reference sequence). Trimming at V came to 5 bases and at J to 3 bases, leaving 9 bases not matched to a gene. DNA of the CDR3: TGTGCCAGCAGTAAACTAGCGGACTTCGAAGAGACCCAGTACTTC. Amino acids: CASSKLADFEETQYF. The full variable domain, rest sourced from reference TRBV5-4 and TRBJ2-5, is ETGVTQSPTHLIKTRGQQVTLRCSSQSGHNTVSWYQQALGQGPQFIFQYYREEENGRGNFPPRFSGLQFPNYSSELNVNALELDDSALYLCASSKLADFEETQYFGPGTRLLVL.

In DNA, the CDR3 is TGTGCCAGCAGCTTCGGGGGCTCAAACGAGCAGTACTTC. It encodes CASSFGGSNEQYF. The rearrangement uses TRBV7-9 and TRBJ2-7, with D perhaps being TRBD1 or TRBD2 (6 bases each). With 3 bases removed from V and 5 bases from J, the gap between germline ends came to 11 bases. Germline loops: CDR1 SEHNR, CDR2 FQNEAQ (reference sequence). The CDR3 is 13 residues long.

V is TRBV30 and J is TRBJ1-4, with D possibly TRBD1 on 5 matching bases. Germline V gene sequence: CDR1 GTSNPN, CDR2 SVGIG (reference sequence). V lost 0 bases to trimming and J lost 7 bases, with 18 bases between them. This CDR3 has 16 residues. The CDR3 DNA sequence: TGTGCCTGGAGTGTTGGATTAGGGGCGGGAAGTGAAAAACTGTTTTTT. This codes for CAWSVGLGAGSEKLFF.

The CDR3: CASSALAGWVQETQYF. As DNA, the CDR3 is TGCGCCAGCAGCGCCCTAGCGGGATGGGTGCAAGAGACCCAGTACTTC. The V call is TRBV5-1, the J call TRBJ2-5, with 9 bases that match TRBD2. V shed 4 bases and J 2 bases; nucleotides not matched to a gene: 9. The V gene's germline CDR1 is SGHRS and CDR2 YFSETQ. The CDR3 totals 16 residues.

The count of this clone is one. The chain uses TRBV14 and TRBJ1-1; TRBD1 is a possible D gene (5 bases). The V end lost 4 bases, the J end lost 2 bases, and 11 bases lay between the germline ends. In germline, CDR1 is SGHDN, CDR2 FVKESK. The CDR3 has 14 amino acids. The CDR3, as DNA: TGTGCCAGCAGCCCGCGACAGATTAACACTGAAGCTTTCTTT. Translation: CASSPRQINTEAFF.

The chain carries TRBV11-2 and TRBJ1-2; possibly TRBD1 for D (5 bases). CDR3 length: 19 residues. Germline V gene sequence: CDR1 SGHAT, CDR2 FQNNGV. Between the trimmed V and J ends, which lost 4 bases and 8 bases, there was a span of 32 bases. The CDR3 here is CASSSIGAQTGTSRGGYTF. CDR3 DNA: TGTGCCAGCAGCTCCATTGGGGCCCAAACCGGGACCTCAAGAGGCGGCTACACCTTC.

In its sample, this clone was seen once. This sequence joins TRBV5-1 and TRBJ2-7; D might be TRBD2 (6 bases). Germline CDR1 SGHRS, CDR2 YFSETQ. Trimming took off 5 bases at V and 7 bases at J, with 16 bases between the two ends. The CDR3 has 13 residues. The CDR3 reads CASRGTGGKEQYF. The CDR3 coding sequence is TGCGCCAGCAGGGGGACTGGCGGGAAGGAGCAGTACTTC. Filled out from reference TRBV5-1 and TRBJ2-7, the complete variable domain reads KAGVTQTPRYLIKTRGQQVTLSCSPISGHRSVSWYQQTPGQGLQFLFEYFSETQRNKGNFPGRFSGRQFSNSRSEMNVSTLELGDSALYLCASRGTGGKEQYFGPGTRLTVT.

The genes are TRBV14 and TRBJ1-3; D gene ambiguous. Trimming pared 2 bases from V and 4 bases from J, leaving 12 bases between. Germline V gene sequence: CDR1 SGHDN, CDR2 FVKESK. The CDR3 runs to 15 residues. The CDR3 loop is CASSQLITVGNTIYF. The CDR3 DNA follows: TGTGCCAGCAGCCAATTGATCACCGTCGGAAACACCATATATTTT.

In regard to this clone: Other nucleotide sequences in the sample specify the same CDR3. CDR3 sequence reads: CASSLDGTSTDTQYF. The CDR3 bases are TGCGCCAGCAGCTTGGATGGGACTAGCACAGATACGCAGTATTTT. This chain connects TRBV5-1 to TRBJ2-3; tentatively, D is TRBD2 (6 bases). CDR1 SGHRS and CDR2 YFSETQ come from the germline V gene. Between the trimmed V and J ends, which lost 0 bases and 0 bases, there was a span of 8 bases. This CDR3 spans 15 amino acids.

The chain joins TRBV7-9 to TRBJ1-4, with D hard to call. Germline assignment: CDR1 SEHNR and CDR2 FQNEAQ (reference sequence). V dropped 5 bases and J dropped 14 bases, with 15 bases sitting between them. The CDR3 is 12 residues long. Here the CDR3 reads CASSPTQDRLFF. DNA of the CDR3: TGTGCCAGCAGCCCGACCCAGGACCGGCTGTTTTTT.

V usage is TRBV19 and J usage is TRBJ2-1; D perhaps matches TRBD2 (6 bases). The CDR3 consists of 14 residues. The germline V gene has CDR1 LNHDA and CDR2 SQIVND (reference sequence). V was pared by 5 bases and J by 5 bases, with 13 bases between. CDR3 sequence (DNA): TGTGCCAGTAGTGTCGGGACTTGGAACAATGAGCAGTTCTTC. It yields the protein CASSVGTWNNEQFF.

The chain links TRBV10-1 to TRBJ2-1; TRBD1 matches 8 bases. Germline V gene data show CDR1 as WNHNN and CDR2 as SYGVQD (reference sequence). The CDR3 has 15 amino acids. V shed 4 bases, J shed 4 bases, and the junction held 6 bases outside the gene matches. The CDR3 is CASSVRTGLYNEQFF. The CDR3 DNA is TGCGCCAGCAGTGTAAGGACAGGGCTGTACAATGAGCAGTTCTTC.

The V gene is TRBV19, the J gene TRBJ2-3; 8 bases fit TRBD2. Losses at the gene ends were 8 bases for V and 3 bases for J; bases not matched to a gene: 10. Germline lookup yields CDR1 LNHDA and CDR2 SQIVND (reference sequence). The CDR3 totals 15 residues. In DNA, the CDR3 is TGTGCCAGTTCTTGGAGCGGGAGTGGGACAGATACGCAGTATTTT. Translation gives CASSWSGSGTDTQYF. The variable domain in full, completed from reference TRBV19 and TRBJ2-3, reads DGGITQSPKYLFRKEGQNVTLSCEQNLNHDAMYWYRQDPGQGLRLIYYSQIVNDFQKGDIAEGYSVSREKKESFPLTVTSAQKNPTAFYLCASSWSGSGTDTQYFGPGTRLTVL.

Here the CDR3 DNA reads TGTGCCAGCAGCCAAGATCTGGAAGGAGTCTACGAGCAGTACTTC. Translated: CASSQDLEGVYEQYF. V gene TRBV4-2 combines with J gene TRBJ2-7; no clear D gene. Trimming took 0 bases from V and 3 from J, leaving 12 bases between them. The CDR3 sequence is 15 residues long. Germline V gives CDR1 LGHNA, CDR2 YNFKEQ.

This chain uses TRBV2 with TRBJ2-5; D gene ambiguous. The CDR3 consists of 13 residues. Germline CDR1 is SNHLY and CDR2 is FYNNEI. V was pared by 9 bases and J by 4 bases, with 15 bases between. For the CDR3, the DNA is TGTGCCAGTTCGCCACTCCCAGGAGAGACCCAGTACTTC. Protein product: CASSPLPGETQYF.

This chain links TRBV2 with TRBJ2-7; D uncertain. Trimming left V 1 base short and J 4 bases short, with 11 bases between. CDR1 is SNHLY, CDR2 FYNNEI, per germline. The CDR3 has 14 residues. Here the CDR3 reads CASSEGRVTYEQYF. CDR3 DNA sequence: TGTGCCAGCAGTGAAGGTAGGGTAACGTACGAGCAGTACTTC.

The chain carries TRBV15 and TRBJ1-4; tentatively, D is TRBD1 (5 bases). The germline V gene encodes CDR1 LNHNV and CDR2 YYDKDF (reference sequence). This CDR3 region has 12 residues. Trimming left V 4 bases short and J 11 bases short, with 11 bases between. This CDR3 is CATSTRDGKLFF. The CDR3 nucleotides read TGTGCCACCAGCACCCGGGACGGCAAACTGTTTTTT. The full variable domain, in which reference TRBV15 and TRBJ1-4 provide the parts outside the CDR3, is DAMVIQNPRYQVTQFGKPVTLSCSQTLNHNVMYWYQQKSSQAPKLLFHYYDKDFNNEADTPDNFQSRRPNTSFCFLDIRSPGLGDTAMYLCATSTRDGKLFFGSGTQLSVL.

The CDR3 loop is CASSLGQGADTQYF. The CDR3 DNA is TGTGCCAGCAGCCTGGGACAGGGGGCAGATACGCAGTATTTT. The chain combines TRBV11-3 with TRBJ2-3, with 11 bases aligning to TRBD1. The CDR3 is made up of 14 amino acids. The J segment lost 4 bases and the V segment lost 5 bases, leaving 2 bases of the junction unmatched. The germline gives CDR1 SGHNT, CDR2 YENEEA.

The gene calls are TRBV19 and TRBJ1-4; maybe TRBD1 (5 bases). The CDR3 sequence is 17 residues long. The ends were cut back, 7 bases at V and 0 bases at J, with 18 bases in the middle. Per germline, CDR1 LNHDA and CDR2 SQIVND (reference sequence). This chain's CDR3 is CASTKRGGYATNEKLFF. CDR3 nucleotide sequence: TGTGCCAGTACCAAAAGGGGCGGCTATGCAACTAATGAAAAACTGTTTTTT.

As concerns this clone: The germline gene is not matched at one end of the junction; a read error may be the cause. J is TRBJ2-2 and V is TRBV7-7; TRBD1 or TRBD2 may be the D gene (6 bases each). There are 16 residues in the CDR3. Germline loops: CDR1 SSHAT, CDR2 FNYEAQ (reference sequence). The CDR3 DNA is TGTGCTAGCACCGGGGGAAGGACAGTTAACACCGGGGAGCTGTTTTTT. Residues: CASTGGRTVNTGELFF. Full variable domain (outside the CDR3, taken from reference TRBV7-7 and TRBJ2-2): GAGVSQSPRYKVTKRGQDVTLRCDPISSHATLYWYQQALGQGPEFLTYFNYEAQPDKSGLPSDRFSAERPEGSISTLTIQRTEQRDSAMYRCASTGGRTVNTGELFFGEGSRLTVL.

The rearrangement joins TRBV19 to TRBJ2-2, with a tentative D call TRBD2 (5 bases). Germline CDR1 is LNHDA and CDR2 is SQIVND (reference sequence). The CDR3 has 15 residues. V was trimmed by 5 bases and J by 5 bases, leaving 15 bases between them. CDR3 DNA sequence: TGTGCCAGTAGTCCGGTCTCGGGGAATACCGGGGAGCTGTTTTTT. This encodes CASSPVSGNTGELFF.

The chain has TRBV5-5 and TRBJ2-2, with a weak D call TRBD1 (6 bases). With 0 bases removed from V and 6 bases from J, the gap between germline ends came to 9 bases. Germline V gene sequence: CDR1 SGHKS, CDR2 YYEKEE (reference sequence). The CDR3 sequence is 14 residues long. CDR3 coding DNA: TGTGCCAGCAGCTTGGCGACAGGCCCCGGGGAGCTGTTTTTT. Amino acids: CASSLATGPGELFF.

The chain carries TRBV28 and TRBJ1-2; D not certain. V shed 7 bases and J shed 3 bases, with 12 bases lying between them. The CDR3 runs to 13 residues. Germline loops: CDR1 MDHEN, CDR2 SYDVKM. The CDR3 nucleotides read TGTGCCAGCACTCAGGAACGGGACTATGGCTACACCTTC. This codes for CASTQERDYGYTF.

J is TRBJ2-2 and V is TRBV19, with D unresolved. This CDR3 has 14 amino acids. V shed 7 bases and J shed 9 bases, with 18 bases lying between them. From germline, CDR1 is LNHDA and CDR2 SQIVND (reference sequence). The CDR3, as DNA: TGTGCCAGTACCGCCCAGACGGGTAGCAGGGAGCTGTTTTTT. Encoded protein: CASTAQTGSRELFF.

The table lists this clone with a few counts. V and J are TRBV2 and TRBJ2-3; 7 nucleotides match TRBD1. CDR1 is SNHLY and CDR2 is FYNNEI in the germline V gene. The trim removed 2 bases at V and 1 base at J, leaving 12 bases unmatched. CDR3 length: 18 residues. CDR3 region: CASSEFGRTGVGTDTQYF. For the CDR3, the DNA is TGTGCCAGCAGTGAATTTGGCCGCACAGGGGTCGGCACAGATACGCAGTATTTT.

V usage is TRBV6-1 and J usage is TRBJ2-5; 9 bases match TRBD1. Trimming at V came to 8 bases and at J to 1 base, leaving 5 bases not matched to a gene. Germline V lookup: CDR1 MNHNS, CDR2 SASEGT. This CDR3 comprises 14 residues. The CDR3 DNA follows: TGTGCCAGCCTACAGGGGGCCACCCAAGAGACCCAGTACTTC. Residues: CASLQGATQETQYF.